This T cell receptor (beta chain) was sequenced during a study of OX40 agonist ivuxolimab in advanced cancers. At the level of the study: Ivuxolimab doses were 0.01, 0.1, 0.3, 1.5, 3 or 10 mg/kg every 2 weeks.

This CDR3 has 19 amino acids. V was trimmed by 5 bases and J by 1 base, leaving 21 bases between them. Germline CDR1 and CDR2: SEHNR and FQNEAQ (reference sequence). Here immunoSEQ multiplex PCR was the method, and the copy in TCRdb shows in-frame clones only, minus some. The sample lists 60,000 or so clones; 80% to 90% were seen once. The sequenced sample was CD4+ or CD8+ T cells sorted from blood, obtained in a trial of the OX40 agonist ivuxolimab. The V and J genes are TRBV7-9 and TRBJ2-6; unclear D gene. The sequence came from an adult with an advanced solid tumor such as melanoma, head and neck, liver or kidney cancer. CDR3 in amino acids: CASSHLRNVVESGANVLTF. The CDR3 nucleotides are TGTGCCAGCAGCCACCTCAGGAACGTGGTTGAATCTGGGGCCAACGTCCTGACTTTC.